One sample yielded the 24 T cell receptor beta chains listed below, sequenced in a study of control samples from healthy donors and cancer patients. Measured with immunoSEQ multiplex PCR; TCRdb has only the in-frame clones, and not every one. The table has 120,000 or so clones, more than 75% seen once. Sequenced sample: blood. Receptor source: a man aged 40-50 years in good health.

V and J are TRBV27 and TRBJ1-5, with D uncertain. The germline V and J ends were trimmed by 0 bases and 2 bases, with 8 bases remaining between them. Germline V lookup: CDR1 MNHEY, CDR2 SMNVEV (reference sequence). The CDR3 totals 15 residues. The CDR3 DNA reads TGTGCCAGCAGTTTATCCTGGCAGGGCAATCAGCCCCAGCATTTT. It encodes CASSLSWQGNQPQHF.

The chain employs TRBV14 and TRBJ1-1; D not certain. V was cut by 2 bases and J by 11 bases, with 15 bases left in between. The germline CDR1 and CDR2 sequences are SGHDN and FVKESK. This CDR3 spans 13 amino acids. The CDR3 nucleotides read TGTGCCAGCAGCCAAATAGGACCAGTGAAGGCTTTCTTT. The encoded protein is CASSQIGPVKAFF.

This chain uses TRBV27 with TRBJ1-2; D unresolved. The CDR3 totals 13 residues. Germline CDR1 MNHEY, CDR2 SMNVEV (reference sequence). Trimming cost V 4 bases and J 4 bases, with 10 bases left between them. CDR3: CASSSDTGYGYTF. DNA for the CDR3: TGTGCCAGCAGTTCCGACACGGGCTATGGCTACACCTTC.

The chain carries TRBV11-3 and TRBJ2-1; the D gene could be TRBD1 or TRBD2 (5 bases each). This CDR3 spans 12 amino acids. The germline V gene has CDR1 SGHNT and CDR2 YENEEA. Deletions cut 5 bases from V and 10 bases from J, with 12 bases between. The CDR3, as DNA: TGTGCCAGCAGCGGGGGTCACCAGGAGCAGTTCTTC. Translated, it gives CASSGGHQEQFF.

This clone was seen only once. The rearrangement links TRBV10-2 to TRBJ2-3, with D possibly TRBD2 on 6 matching bases. Germline assignment: CDR1 WSHSY and CDR2 SAAADI. V was cut by 5 bases and J by 5 bases, with 14 bases left in between. This CDR3 is built from 14 residues. The CDR3 DNA reads as TGCGCCAGCAGTATGGGGGGTTTTAAAGATACGCAGTATTTT. This sequence encodes CASSMGGFKDTQYF.

J is TRBJ1-6 and V is TRBV30, with D hard to call. V lost 0 bases and J 14 bases, leaving 5 bases between the germline ends. The CDR3 has 10 amino acids. Germline V gene sequence: CDR1 GTSNPN, CDR2 SVGIG (reference sequence). The CDR3 DNA is TGTGCCTGGAGTGTACTAGCCCTCCACTTT. As protein: CAWSVLALHF.

The chain employs TRBV18 and TRBJ1-1, with D possibly matching TRBD1 (5 bases). CDR1 is KGHSH and CDR2 is LQKENI in the germline V gene. CDR3 length equals 17 residues. The V end was cut by 3 bases, the J end by 0 bases, with 17 bases between. In DNA form, the CDR3 reads TGTGCCAGCTCACCTAAACAGGCTTTTTACATGAACACTGAAGCTTTCTTT. This encodes CASSPKQAFYMNTEAFF.

This chain joins TRBV7-7 and TRBJ2-2; no definite D call. Trimming pared 5 bases from V and 0 bases from J, leaving 16 bases between. Germline assignment: CDR1 SSHAT and CDR2 FNYEAQ (reference sequence). The CDR3 contains 17 residues. The CDR3 loop is CASSRRTAGANTGELFF. CDR3 nucleotide sequence: TGTGCCAGCAGCCGTCGAACGGCAGGCGCGAACACCGGGGAGCTGTTTTTT.

V gene TRBV29-1 combines with J gene TRBJ2-5, with a tentative D call TRBD1 (6 bases). The CDR3 is made up of 15 amino acids. Per germline, CDR1 SQVTM and CDR2 ANQGSEA. Trimming pared 4 bases from V and 0 bases from J, leaving 15 bases between. The CDR3 here is CSVVGARRNQETQYF. DNA of the CDR3: TGCAGCGTTGTGGGGGCGCGGCGGAACCAAGAGACCCAGTACTTC.

In its sample, this clone was seen once. In nucleotides, the CDR3 is TGTGCCAGCAGCTTAACGGCGACTGAAGCTTTCTTT. Protein: CASSLTATEAFF. The chain is built from TRBV7-2 and TRBJ1-1; D unresolved. CDR3 length: 12 residues. Looked up from germline, CDR1 is SGHTA and CDR2 is FQGNSA. V lost 2 bases and J 5 bases, leaving 6 bases between the germline ends.

This chain connects TRBV12-5 to TRBJ1-5; a possible D gene is TRBD1 (5 bases). The CDR3 is 13 residues long. The germline CDR1 and CDR2 sequences are LGHNT and FRNRAP. Trimming cost V 3 bases and J 6 bases, with 9 bases left between them. The CDR3, as DNA: TGTGCTAGTGGTTTAAGGGGTAGTCAGCCCCAGCATTTT. This gives the protein CASGLRGSQPQHF.

This chain connects TRBV6-1 to TRBJ2-1, with 9 bases fitting TRBD2. The CDR3 length is 16 residues. Germline lookup yields CDR1 MNHNS and CDR2 SASEGT. With 0 bases clipped from V and 4 bases from J, the junction kept 4 bases outside the gene matches. Here the CDR3 reads CASSEAYSGGYNEQFF. DNA of the CDR3: TGTGCCAGCAGTGAAGCGTACAGCGGGGGGTACAATGAGCAGTTCTTC.

V gene TRBV19 combines with J gene TRBJ1-2, with 10 nucleotides matching TRBD1. This CDR3 has 13 residues. The V and J ends lost 4 bases and 6 bases, in that order; junction bases with no gene match: 2. Germline V gene data show CDR1 as LNHDA and CDR2 as SQIVND (reference sequence). The CDR3 nucleotides are TGTGCCAGTAGTACGGGACAGGGGCATGGCTACACCTTC. The encoded protein is CASSTGQGHGYTF. Full variable domain (rest looked up from reference TRBV19 and TRBJ1-2): DGGITQSPKYLFRKEGQNVTLSCEQNLNHDAMYWYRQDPGQGLRLIYYSQIVNDFQKGDIAEGYSVSREKKESFPLTVTSAQKNPTAFYLCASSTGQGHGYTFGSGTRLTVV.

J is TRBJ2-3 and V is TRBV6-6, with 9 bases fitting TRBD2. The CDR3 extends over 16 amino acids. Germline V CDR1 and CDR2: MNHNY, SVGAGI (reference sequence). V was clipped by 6 bases and J by 3 bases; unmatched bases: 10. The CDR3: CASSRVAGEGTDTQYF. DNA for the CDR3: TGTGCCAGCAGCAGGGTAGCGGGGGAGGGAACAGATACGCAGTATTTT.

The chain employs TRBV19 and TRBJ1-2; 7 bases match TRBD1. With V trimmed by 10 bases and J by 4 bases, 15 bases remained unmatched. Germline CDR1 is LNHDA and CDR2 is SQIVND (reference sequence). CDR3 length: 15 residues. The CDR3 nucleotides are TGTGCCACCCAAAGGGGACAGACGTTATCCTATGGCTACACCTTC. Translation: CATQRGQTLSYGYTF.

The DNA for the CDR3 is TGTGCCAGCAGCTTGGTCGAGACTCCCCCGTACAATGAGCAGTTCTTC. The encoded protein is CASSLVETPPYNEQFF. The chain joins TRBV5-5 to TRBJ2-1, with no clear D. The V gene lost 0 bases and the J gene lost 4 bases, with 14 bases spanning the gap. Looked up from germline, CDR1 is SGHKS and CDR2 is YYEKEE (reference sequence). CDR3 length: 16 residues.

The chain carries TRBV6-2 or TRBV6-3 and TRBJ1-1; D not certain. CDR3 length: 15 residues. Germline assignment: CDR1 MNHEY and CDR2 SVGEGT. V was cut by 1 base and J by 3 bases, with 12 bases left in between. Here the CDR3 reads CASSYYGSVDTEAFF. DNA for the CDR3: TGTGCCAGCAGTTACTACGGGAGCGTCGACACTGAAGCTTTCTTT.

The gene calls are TRBV9 and TRBJ2-2, with 11 bases lining up with TRBD2. This CDR3 has 16 amino acids. Germline CDR1 reads SGDLS; CDR2 reads YYNGEE. V shed 0 bases and J 4 bases; nucleotides not matched to a gene: 2. CDR3 amino acids: CASSVALAGGTGELFF. The CDR3 nucleotides are TGTGCCAGCAGCGTAGCGCTAGCGGGGGGCACCGGGGAGCTGTTTTTT. Based on the CDR3 plus reference TRBV9 and TRBJ2-2, the full variable domain is DSGVTQTPKHLITATGQRVTLRCSPRSGDLSVYWYQQSLDQGLQFLIQYYNGEERAKGNILERFSAQQFPDLHSELNLSSLELGDSALYFCASSVALAGGTGELFFGEGSRLTVL.

Worth noting for this clone: Other DNA sequences in the sample encode the same CDR3. The chain uses TRBV29-1 and TRBJ1-4; a weak D match, TRBD1 (5 bases). Looked up from germline, CDR1 is SQVTM and CDR2 is ANQGSEA. The CDR3 loop spans 14 amino acids. V dropped 2 bases and J dropped 5 bases, with 12 bases sitting between them. In DNA, the CDR3 is TGCAGCGTTGAAAGGGGAACGGGGAATGAAAAACTGTTTTTT. It specifies CSVERGTGNEKLFF.

The chain uses TRBV7-2 and TRBJ2-3; TRBD1 agrees at 8 bases. The CDR3 totals 14 residues. In germline, CDR1 is SGHTA, CDR2 FQGNSA. With 5 bases clipped from V and 4 bases from J, the junction kept 5 bases outside the gene matches. Here the CDR3 DNA reads TGTGCCAGCAGCCCCGACAGGGGAGCAGATACGCAGTATTTT. Its protein is CASSPDRGADTQYF.

The DNA of the CDR3 is TGTGCCAGCAGCGTTGCAGCGGGGGGACTCCAAGAGACCCAGTACTTC. Translated, it gives CASSVAAGGLQETQYF. The rearrangement links TRBV9 to TRBJ2-5; TRBD2 aligns across 9 bases. The germline V gene has CDR1 SGDLS and CDR2 YYNGEE. After removal of 2 bases from V and 1 base from J, the junction contained 6 bases not matched to a gene. The CDR3 is made up of 16 amino acids.

V gene TRBV7-2 combines with J gene TRBJ2-7, with D hard to call. Germline assignment: CDR1 SGHTA and CDR2 FQGNSA. The V end lost 2 bases, the J end lost 0 bases, and 11 bases lay between the germline ends. The CDR3 runs to 15 residues. The CDR3 sequence: CASSLRQEPSYEQYF. The CDR3, as DNA: TGTGCCAGCAGCTTAAGGCAGGAGCCCTCCTACGAGCAGTACTTC.

The chain recombines TRBV9 with TRBJ2-7; 7 positions agree with TRBD2. Germline CDR1 reads SGDLS; CDR2 reads YYNGEE. V lost 4 bases to trimming and J lost 4 bases; unmatched junction nucleotides: 8. The CDR3 totals 14 residues. The CDR3 DNA is TGTGCCAGCAGCCCCAACGCGGGGGATTACGAGCAGTACTTC. It yields the protein CASSPNAGDYEQYF.

This chain connects TRBV3-1 (or the pseudogene TRBV3-2) to TRBJ2-2, with 9 bases lining up with TRBD2. CDR1 and CDR2 from the germline V gene are LGHDT and YNNKEL (reference sequence). The CDR3 spans 14 residues. Losses at the gene ends were 11 bases for V and 4 bases for J; bases not matched to a gene: 8. The CDR3, as DNA: TGTGCCCGCGGGGGGGGGACAGCCACCGGGGAGCTGTTTTTT. Its protein is CARGGGTATGELFF.